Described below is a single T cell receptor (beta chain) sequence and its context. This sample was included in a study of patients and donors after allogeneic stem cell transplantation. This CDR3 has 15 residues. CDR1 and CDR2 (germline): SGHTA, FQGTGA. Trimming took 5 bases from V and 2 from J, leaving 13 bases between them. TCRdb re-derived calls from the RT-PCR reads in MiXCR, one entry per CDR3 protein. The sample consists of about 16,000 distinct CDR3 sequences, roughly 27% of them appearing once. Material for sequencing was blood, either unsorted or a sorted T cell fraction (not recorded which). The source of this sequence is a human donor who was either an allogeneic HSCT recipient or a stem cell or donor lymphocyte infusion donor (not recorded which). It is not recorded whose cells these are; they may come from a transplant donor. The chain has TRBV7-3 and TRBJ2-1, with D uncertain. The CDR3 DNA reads TGTGCCAGCAGCCCAAGGGCGCTACCCTACAATGAGCAGTTCTTC. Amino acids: CASSPRALPYNEQFF.